A selection of T cell receptor beta chains follows, all from one sample in a study of CD8+CD57+ T cells in acquired aplastic anemia. TCRdb re-called the reads through MiXCR, storing one row per CDR3 protein. The table shows about 160,000 distinct CDR3 sequences, with roughly 45% occurring only once. Sequenced: sorted CD4+, CD8+, or CD8+CD57+ T cells (not recorded which) from PBMCs. These TCRs come from a human donor in good health. Each CDR3 is given with its conserved first and last residue. Each record gives: CDR3 length, V gene, D gene, J gene, clone size, CDR3 protein, CDR3 DNA. D genes are given only for firm matches. Clone sizes are given selectively: once, few, many, or a class where the clone is expanded.

16	TRBV7-9	TRBD1	TRBJ2-2	many	CASFRGPERNTGELFF	TGTGCCAGCTTCAGGGGGCCCGAAAGAAACACCGGGGAGCTGTTTTTT
15	TRBV19	.	TRBJ2-3	.	CASSIELDSVDTQYF	TGTGCCAGTAGTATAGAACTGGACAGCGTAGATACGCAGTATTTT
14	TRBV24-1	TRBD1	TRBJ1-2	many	CATSGFGQGGGYTF	TGTGCCACCAGTGGGTTCGGACAGGGTGGTGGCTACACCTTC
14	TRBV10-3	.	TRBJ2-2	.	CASIVGPNTGELFF	TGTGCCAGCATAGTGGGACCGAACACCGGGGAGCTGTTTTTT
12	TRBV15	.	TRBJ2-5	.	CATSRSRETQYF	TGTGCCACCAGCAGGTCAAGGGAGACCCAGTACTTC
13	TRBV5-6	.	TRBJ2-5	.	CASSLGSMVTQYF	TGTGCCAGCAGCTTGGGAAGTATGGTCACCCAGTACTTC
15	TRBV3-1	.	TRBJ1-5	.	CASSGRGQNNQPQHF	TGTGCCAGCAGCGGACGGGGTCAGAACAATCAGCCCCAGCATTTT
12	TRBV19	.	TRBJ1-1	.	CASSPRGGQAFF	TGTGCCAGTAGTCCCCGTGGGGGACAAGCTTTCTTT
15	TRBV20-1	TRBD1	TRBJ1-5	many	CSARRQGARDQPQHF	TGCAGTGCTAGACGACAGGGGGCTAGGGATCAGCCCCAGCATTTT
14	TRBV10-3	.	TRBJ2-5	.	CAISERPKQETQYF	TGTGCCATCAGTGAGAGACCAAAACAAGAGACCCAGTACTTC
13	TRBV5-1	.	TRBJ2-7	many	CASSLVAGLEQYF	TGCGCCAGCAGCTTGGTGGCAGGGCTCGAGCAGTACTTC
14	TRBV19	.	TRBJ2-7	.	CAWSGGGSSYEQYF	TGTGCCTGGAGTGGGGGCGGAAGCTCCTACGAGCAGTACTTC
15	TRBV27	TRBD2	TRBJ2-5	.	CASSLRQLAGETQYF	TGTGCCAGCAGTTTAAGGCAACTAGCGGGAGAGACCCAGTACTTC
16	TRBV5-5	.	TRBJ1-3	few	CASSKTQGQTGNTIYF	TGTGCCAGCAGCAAAACCCAGGGGCAGACTGGAAACACCATATATTTT
12	TRBV7-9	.	TRBJ2-1	.	CASSAQGAEQFF	TGTGCCAGCAGCGCGCAGGGTGCTGAGCAGTTCTTC
14	TRBV19	.	TRBJ2-7	.	CASSSGGRTYEQYF	TGTGCCAGTAGTAGTGGGGGGAGAACCTACGAGCAGTACTTC
15	TRBV7-2	.	TRBJ2-1	many	CASRTQANTHNEQFF	TGTGCCAGCAGAACACAGGCTAACACTCACAATGAGCAGTTCTTC
17	TRBV12-3/TRBV12-4	TRBD1	TRBJ2-6	.	CASREGQGALGANVLTF	TGTGCCAGCAGAGAGGGACAGGGGGCGCTTGGGGCCAACGTCCTGACTTTC
12	TRBV10-3	.	TRBJ2-7	.	CATSGSDYEQYF	TGTGCCACCAGTGGTTCAGACTACGAGCAGTACTTC
14	TRBV6-5	.	TRBJ1-6	many	CASSYDWILAPLHF	TGTGCCAGCAGTTACGACTGGATACTCGCACCCCTCCACTTT
14	TRBV7-3	.	TRBJ2-2	many	CASSLSGATGELFF	TGTGCCAGCAGCTTAAGCGGTGCGACCGGGGAGCTGTTTTTT
14	TRBV19	TRBD1	TRBJ1-2	.	CASRPAGQGVRYTF	TGTGCCAGTAGACCGGCGGGACAGGGCGTGCGCTACACCTTC
16	TRBV6-2/TRBV6-3	.	TRBJ2-3	few	CASKALGGPLTDTQYF	TGTGCCAGCAAGGCCTTAGGGGGGCCGCTCACAGATACGCAGTATTTT
15	TRBV2	TRBD1	TRBJ2-7	many	CASSPGQGSVYEQYF	TGTGCCAGCAGTCCCGGACAGGGAAGTGTCTACGAGCAGTACTTC
15	TRBV5-1	TRBD2	TRBJ2-3	many	CASSSGGRNTDTQYF	TGCGCCAGCAGCTCGGGGGGTCGCAACACAGATACGCAGTATTTT
13	TRBV15	TRBD1	TRBJ2-2	.	CATSRATGDELFF	TGTGCCACCAGCAGGGCCACAGGGGATGAGCTGTTTTTT
15	TRBV9	.	TRBJ1-5	many	CASSVAGGSNQPQHF	TGTGCCAGCAGCGTAGCCGGGGGTAGCAATCAGCCCCAGCATTTT
14	TRBV16	TRBD2	TRBJ2-7	few	CASSRGLAGDEQYF	TGTGCCAGCAGCCGGGGACTAGCGGGAGACGAGCAGTACTTC
16	TRBV2	.	TRBJ2-5	.	CASSYTTGTNQETQYF	TGTGCCAGCAGCTACACGACCGGGACAAACCAAGAGACCCAGTACTTC
15	TRBV5-6	TRBD1	TRBJ2-2	many	CASSPDRRNTGELFF	TGTGCCAGCAGCCCGGACAGGAGGAACACCGGGGAGCTGTTTTTT
13	TRBV10-3	TRBD1	TRBJ2-7	.	CAIRGTGGSEQYF	TGTGCCATCAGAGGGACAGGGGGCAGCGAGCAGTACTTC
13	TRBV6-1	.	TRBJ1-4	many	CASQNRVGEKLFF	TGTGCCAGCCAAAACAGGGTGGGCGAAAAACTGTTTTTT
17	TRBV7-6	.	TRBJ2-1	many	CASSLGQPGPRDNEQFF	TGTGCCAGCAGCTTAGGGCAACCGGGACCCAGGGACAATGAGCAGTTCTTC
14	TRBV12-3/TRBV12-4	.	TRBJ1-3	few	CASSFDSSGNTIYF	TGTGCCAGCAGTTTCGACAGCTCTGGAAACACCATATATTTT
17	TRBV10-1	.	TRBJ2-5	.	CASSEGFSYGLQETQYF	TGCGCCAGCAGTGAGGGTTTCAGTTACGGGCTGCAAGAGACCCAGTACTTC
13	TRBV7-9	.	TRBJ2-7	.	CASSLGRFYEQYF	TGTGCCAGCAGCTTGGGCAGGTTTTACGAGCAGTACTTC
13	TRBV29-1	.	TRBJ2-7	many	CSVVNRSPTEQYF	TGCAGCGTCGTAAACAGGAGCCCCACCGAGCAGTACTTC
14	TRBV25-1	.	TRBJ2-6	once	CASSVADTMNTEAF	TGTGCCAGCAGTGTGGCAGACACCATGAACACTGAAGCTTTC
14	TRBV5-1	.	TRBJ2-7	.	CASSLDPDTYEQYF	TGCGCCAGCAGCTTGGATCCCGATACCTACGAGCAGTACTTC
15	TRBV10-3	TRBD1	TRBJ1-1	few	CAISRSGQPNTEAFF	TGTGCCATCAGCCGCTCGGGACAGCCGAACACTGAAGCTTTCTTT
20	TRBV11-1	.	TRBJ1-6	.	CASSFLRMGGGYVENSPLHF	TGTGCCAGCAGCTTCCTCCGGATGGGCGGAGGGTATGTCGAGAATTCACCCCTCCACTTT
14	TRBV12-3/TRBV12-4	TRBD1	TRBJ1-6	once	CASSKGQVNSPLHF	TGTGCCAGCAGTAAGGGACAGGTCAATTCACCCCTCCACTTT
16	TRBV4-1	.	TRBJ1-2	many	CASSAQKRREEYGYTF	TGCGCCAGCAGCGCCCAAAAGAGGAGGGAGGAGTATGGCTACACCTTC
10	TRBV20-1	.	TRBJ1-2	.	CSAFDYGYTF	TGCAGTGCTTTTGACTATGGCTACACCTTC
16	TRBV13	TRBD1	TRBJ1-1	.	CASNNRKGAKNTEAFF	TGTGCCAGCAACAACCGGAAGGGGGCGAAGAACACTGAAGCTTTCTTT
16	TRBV20-1	.	TRBJ1-6	.	CSARAGAHSYNSPLHF	TGCAGTGCTAGAGCAGGGGCCCACTCCTATAATTCACCCCTCCACTTT
17	TRBV6-2/TRBV6-3	TRBD1	TRBJ1-2	.	CASSYSGGQGPYYGYTF	TGTGCCAGCAGTTACTCGGGTGGACAGGGGCCATACTATGGCTACACCTTC
13	TRBV6-1	.	TRBJ1-5	many	CASSGGPNQPQHF	TGTGCCAGCAGTGGGGGCCCAAATCAGCCCCAGCATTTT
16	TRBV15	.	TRBJ1-1	.	CATSTLRLKGNTEAFF	TGTGCCACCAGCACCCTAAGATTAAAGGGGAACACTGAAGCTTTCTTT